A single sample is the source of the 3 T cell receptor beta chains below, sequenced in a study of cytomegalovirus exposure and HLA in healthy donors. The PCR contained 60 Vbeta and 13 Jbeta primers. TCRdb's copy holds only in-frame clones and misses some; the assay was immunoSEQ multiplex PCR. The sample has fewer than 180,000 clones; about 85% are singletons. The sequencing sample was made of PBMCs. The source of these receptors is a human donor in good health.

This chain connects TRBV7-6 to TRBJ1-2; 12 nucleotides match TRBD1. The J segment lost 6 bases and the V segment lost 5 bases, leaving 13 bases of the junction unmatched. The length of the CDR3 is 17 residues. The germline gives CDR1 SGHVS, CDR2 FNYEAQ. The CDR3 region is CASSPGTGGAVDHGYTF. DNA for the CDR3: TGTGCCAGCAGCCCTGGGACAGGGGGCGCGGTAGATCATGGCTACACCTTC.

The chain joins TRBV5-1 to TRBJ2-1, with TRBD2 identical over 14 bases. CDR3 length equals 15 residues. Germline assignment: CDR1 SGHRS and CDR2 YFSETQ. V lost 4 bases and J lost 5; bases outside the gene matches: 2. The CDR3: CASSQGLAGDNEQFF. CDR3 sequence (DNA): TGCGCCAGCAGCCAGGGACTAGCGGGGGACAATGAGCAGTTCTTC.

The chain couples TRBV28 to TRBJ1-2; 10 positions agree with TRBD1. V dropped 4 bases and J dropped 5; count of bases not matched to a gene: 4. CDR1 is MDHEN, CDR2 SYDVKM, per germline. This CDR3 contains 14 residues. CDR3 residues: CASSSPGQGYGYTF. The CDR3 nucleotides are TGTGCCAGCAGTTCTCCGGGACAGGGGTATGGCTACACCTTC.